This TCR beta chain stems from a study of T cell responses to AZD1222 COVID-19 vaccine. As concerns this clone: Its antigen is as yet unknown.

Germline loops: CDR1 SGHRS, CDR2 YFSETQ. The length of the CDR3 is 14 residues. Trimming took 0 bases from V and 6 from J, leaving 10 bases between them. Sequenced by immunoSEQ multiplex PCR; TCRdb stores in-frame clones only, minus some. The sample has about 110,000 clones; 75% to 90% are singletons. General observations from the study: None of the repertoires were sampled until the peak T cell response had passed. Two doses of AZD1222 preceded a rise in Spike-specific TCR breadth and depth.

This sample comprised peripheral blood, obtained on day 0 of AZD1222 vaccination. The chain has TRBV5-1 and TRBJ1-5; D gene unclear. The receptor's source is an adult in good health. The CDR3 reads CASSLGSGSQPQHF. For the CDR3, the DNA is TGCGCCAGCAGCTTGGGATCGGGTAGTCAGCCCCAGCATTTT.